The 5 T cell receptor beta chains in this list originate from one sample, sequenced in a study of blood T cell repertoires in COVID-19. Profiling relied on immunoSEQ multiplex PCR, and the TCRdb table lists in-frame clones only, not all of them. Of roughly 300,000 clones in the sample, more than 75% were seen once. Sequenced sample: PBMCs or T cells enriched from blood (not recorded which). The receptors derive from a woman younger than 35 who had recovered from COVID-19.

This rearrangement joins TRBV5-1 to TRBJ2-7; TRBD1 is a possible D gene (5 bases). V shed 0 bases and J shed 4 bases, with 17 bases lying between them. This CDR3 has 16 residues. Germline values: CDR1 SGHRS, CDR2 YFSETQ. Written as DNA, the CDR3 is TGCGCCAGCAGCTTGGAAACTACTAATAGGGGATACGAGCAGTACTTC. This translates into CASSLETTNRGYEQYF.

V usage is TRBV7-3 and J usage is TRBJ1-6; weak D call: TRBD1 (6 bases). The CDR3 has 13 amino acids. V was clipped by 2 bases and J by 9 bases, with 8 bases between them. Germline V gene lookup returns CDR1 SGHTA and CDR2 FQGTGA. CDR3 amino acids: CASSLSRGSPLHF. The CDR3 DNA is TGTGCCAGCAGCTTATCCAGGGGTTCACCCCTCCACTTT. Complete variable domain (other parts from reference TRBV7-3 and TRBJ1-6): GAGVSQTPSNKVTEKGKYVELRCDPISGHTALYWYRQSLGQGPEFLIYFQGTGAADDSGLPNDRFFAVRPEGSVSTLKIQRTERGDSAVYLCASSLSRGSPLHFGNGTRLTVT.

This chain links TRBV20-1 with TRBJ1-1, with TRBD1 matching over 9 bases. The germline V gene has CDR1 DFQATT and CDR2 SNEGSKA (reference sequence). The J segment lost 4 bases and the V segment lost 3 bases, leaving 6 bases of the junction unmatched. The CDR3 runs to 14 residues. CDR3 bases: TGCAGTGCTAGTCCCGGGACAGGGATCACTGAAGCTTTCTTT. Protein product: CSASPGTGITEAFF.

The V gene is TRBV29-1, the J gene TRBJ1-5; D remains unclear. Germline CDR1 and CDR2: SQVTM and ANQGSEA. Trimming took 0 bases from V and 3 from J, leaving 6 bases between them. This CDR3 has 13 residues. CDR3 protein: CSVEEGVNQPQHF. CDR3 nucleotides: TGCAGCGTTGAAGAGGGCGTCAATCAGCCCCAGCATTTT.

There are a few counts of this clone. V and J are TRBV18 and TRBJ1-1; D gene uncertain. Trimming shortened V by 2 bases and J by 3 bases, and 13 bases separated the two germline ends. Germline assignment: CDR1 KGHSH and CDR2 LQKENI. The CDR3 loop spans 15 amino acids. CDR3 sequence reads: CASSPTSGSDTEAFF. The DNA of the CDR3 is TGTGCCAGCTCACCAACGTCGGGAAGTGACACTGAAGCTTTCTTT.